The text below deals with one T cell receptor beta chain. Its antigen is currently not known. No much larger clone is present one base from it, and per-base qualities are unavailable. The data originate from a study of blood T cell repertoires in COVID-19 (dated by TCRdb to 2018 to 2021). A note on the overall study: Collaborator samples came from the United States, Italy and Spain and covered acute and convalescent phases of COVID-19. The material from the prospective study consisted of cDNA or gDNA derived from T cells, B-cell-depleted T cells, or PBMCs. A de-identified subject ID, COVID-19 status, age in years and sex were almost always included in the sample metadata. HLA class I and class II types, where available, came from metadata supplied by the sample provider rather than from assay-based typing. The dataset comprised deeply sampled blood TCRbeta repertoires from subjects exposed to, actively infected with, or recovered from COVID-19. The repertoires were released in a freely available public database meant as a resource for research on the immune response to SARS-CoV-2. Samples came from the ongoing ImmuneRACE study (first 160 participants) plus 1,254 subjects from 6 global collaborators.

Study-wide findings and limitations: The quantity of clinical and demographic metadata differed by source and by participant and was supplied without curation.

The immunoSEQ Assay, a bias-controlled multiplex PCR, was used to amplify TCRbeta CDR3 regions from genomic DNA. Processing in the source paper ran as follows. Nucleated cell counts per sample were estimated from amplification of reference gene primers within the assay. Sequence reads were collapsed and filtered to measure the absolute abundance of every unique TCRbeta CDR3 rearrangement. For each sample, productive Simpson clonality was calculated by taking the square root of Simpson's diversity index across productive rearrangements. TCRdb obtained this table from immuneACCESS and retained in-frame rearrangements with V and J assigned. These tables miss some clones; where compared with another copy, unresolved V genes account for less than half of the shortfall, and the remainder is unexplained. V and J calls and clone size come straight from that table; D and trimming were deduced from the DNA. The sample table contains about 150,000 clones; only one count was recorded for about four fifths of them. The top ten clones comprise over 10% of the sample.

The cysteine opens and the phenylalanine closes a CDR3 of 13 amino acids. Only CDR3 DNA is held: 39 bases, read in frame from base 1. The junction carries 11 bases between V and J, which are trimmed by 6 bases and 2 bases respectively. The germline V gene sets CDR1 to SNHLY and CDR2 to FYNNEI. Another Seattle source contributed samples from volunteer blood donors who had recovered from COVID-19. Whole blood was collected in K2EDTA tubes by collaborating institutions according to the institutions' own protocols. For TCRbeta analysis, collaborator samples were shipped as frozen whole blood, as isolated PBMCs, or as DNA extracted from either sample type.

The clonotype originates from a man between 70 and 80 years old who had recovered from COVID-19. Sequencing input: peripheral blood. The chain uses TRBV2 and TRBJ2-7; the D segment could be TRBD2, given 6 matching bases. The CDR3 here reads CASRGTQTYEQYF. The sequenced DNA: TGTGCCAGCAGGGGGACTCAGACCTACGAGCAGTACTTC.